This entry describes one TCR beta chain. TCRdb keeps only in-frame clones here, not all; method: immunoSEQ multiplex PCR. The repertoire holds some 220,000 clones, with about 88% as singletons. The data were taken from a study of blood T cell repertoires in COVID-19. Germline assignment: CDR1 LGHNT and CDR2 FRNRAP. Trimming took off 3 bases at V and 6 bases at J, with 14 bases between the two ends. This CDR3 is built from 14 residues. V is TRBV12-5 and J is TRBJ2-5; D perhaps matches TRBD1 (6 bases). Source material: peripheral blood. The origin of this receptor is a man aged 50 to 60 who had recovered from COVID-19. The CDR3 protein is CASGLGQGMQTQYF. CDR3 DNA: TGTGCTAGTGGTTTAGGGCAGGGGATGCAGACCCAGTACTTC.